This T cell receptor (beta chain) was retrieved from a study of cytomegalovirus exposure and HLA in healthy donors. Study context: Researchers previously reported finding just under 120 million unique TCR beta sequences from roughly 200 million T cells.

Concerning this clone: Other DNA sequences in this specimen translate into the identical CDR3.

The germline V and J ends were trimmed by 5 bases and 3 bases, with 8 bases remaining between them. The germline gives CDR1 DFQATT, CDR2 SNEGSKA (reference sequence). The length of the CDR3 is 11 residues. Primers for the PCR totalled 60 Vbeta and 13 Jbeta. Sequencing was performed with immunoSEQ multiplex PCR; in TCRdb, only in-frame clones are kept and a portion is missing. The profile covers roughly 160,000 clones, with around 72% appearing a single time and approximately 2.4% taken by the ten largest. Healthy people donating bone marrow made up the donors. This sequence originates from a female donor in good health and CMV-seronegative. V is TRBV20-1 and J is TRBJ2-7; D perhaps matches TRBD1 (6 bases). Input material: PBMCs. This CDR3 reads CSASDSYEQYF. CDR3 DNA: TGCAGTGCTTCGGACAGCTACGAGCAGTACTTC.